One T cell receptor beta chain is described in this entry. The germline V and J ends were trimmed by 5 bases and 7 bases, with 18 bases remaining between them. The germline CDR1 and CDR2 sequences are MDHEN and SYDVKM. The length of the CDR3 is 15 residues. The data derive from a study of PD-1 blockade in classical Hodgkin lymphoma. Across the whole study: Patients in the cohort were put on intravenous nivolumab, 3 mg/kg every 2 weeks.

Method: immunoSEQ multiplex PCR; TCRdb's copy keeps in-frame clones and lacks some. The sample records roughly 140,000 clones, around four fifths being singletons. Every one of the patients relapsed after autologous stem cell transplantation (brentuximab vedotin exposure was variable). The clonotype comes from a human donor with classical Hodgkin lymphoma. The chain has TRBV28 and TRBJ1-5; D remains ambiguous. Sample: peripheral blood mononuclear cells (PBMCs), taken before the second cycle of nivolumab. The CDR3 DNA follows: TGTGCCAGCAGTCCTTTGTTATCCGGCCTCCAGCCCCAGCATTTT. It encodes CASSPLLSGLQPQHF.